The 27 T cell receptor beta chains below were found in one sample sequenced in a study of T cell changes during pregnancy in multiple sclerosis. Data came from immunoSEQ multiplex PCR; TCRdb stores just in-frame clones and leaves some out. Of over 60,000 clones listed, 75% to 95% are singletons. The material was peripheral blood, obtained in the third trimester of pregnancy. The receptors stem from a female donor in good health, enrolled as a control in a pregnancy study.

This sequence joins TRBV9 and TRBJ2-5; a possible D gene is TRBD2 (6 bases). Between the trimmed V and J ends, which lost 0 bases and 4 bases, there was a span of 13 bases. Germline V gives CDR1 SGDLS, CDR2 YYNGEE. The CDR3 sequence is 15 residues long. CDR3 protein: CASSVEAGGGETQYF. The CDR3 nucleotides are TGTGCCAGCAGCGTAGAAGCGGGTGGAGGAGAGACCCAGTACTTC.

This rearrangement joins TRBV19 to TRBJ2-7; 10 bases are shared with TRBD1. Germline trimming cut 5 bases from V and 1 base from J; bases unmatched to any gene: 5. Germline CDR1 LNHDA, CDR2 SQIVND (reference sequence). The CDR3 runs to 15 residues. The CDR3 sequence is CASSLWTGGSYEQYF. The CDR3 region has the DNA TGTGCCAGTAGTCTTTGGACAGGGGGTTCCTACGAGCAGTACTTC. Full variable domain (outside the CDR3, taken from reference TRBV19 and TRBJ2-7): DGGITQSPKYLFRKEGQNVTLSCEQNLNHDAMYWYRQDPGQGLRLIYYSQIVNDFQKGDIAEGYSVSREKKESFPLTVTSAQKNPTAFYLCASSLWTGGSYEQYFGPGTRLTVT.

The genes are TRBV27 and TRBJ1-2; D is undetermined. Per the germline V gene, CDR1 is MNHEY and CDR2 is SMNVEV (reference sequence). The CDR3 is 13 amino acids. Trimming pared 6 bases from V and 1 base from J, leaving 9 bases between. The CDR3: CASSQALNYGYTF. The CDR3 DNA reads TGTGCCAGCAGCCAGGCCCTTAACTATGGCTACACCTTC.

The CDR3: CSVHHALTSGIYEQYF. The CDR3 nucleotides are TGCAGCGTTCACCACGCCCTGACTAGCGGGATCTACGAGCAGTACTTC. The chain recombines TRBV29-1 with TRBJ2-7, with 11 nucleotides matching TRBD2. Trimming took 5 bases from V and 3 from J; bases not matched to a gene: 12. The CDR3 is 16 amino acids. CDR1 SQVTM and CDR2 ANQGSEA come from the germline V gene.

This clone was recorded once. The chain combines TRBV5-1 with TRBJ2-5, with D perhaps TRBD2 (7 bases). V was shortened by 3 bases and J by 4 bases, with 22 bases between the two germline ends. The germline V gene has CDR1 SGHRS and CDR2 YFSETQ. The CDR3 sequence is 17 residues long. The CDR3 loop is CASSSGGLGSSGETQYF. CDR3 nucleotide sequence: TGCGCCAGCAGCTCGGGGGGCCTAGGGAGCTCGGGAGAGACCCAGTACTTC.

The CDR3 nucleotides are TGTGCCAGCAGCACCGGGACAGGGGGTATCGGACAGCCCCAGCATTTT. Amino acid sequence: CASSTGTGGIGQPQHF. The rearrangement joins TRBV7-9 to TRBJ1-5, with TRBD1 identical over 11 bases. Germline CDR1 reads SEHNR; CDR2 reads FQNEAQ (reference sequence). The CDR3 length is 16 residues. The V and J ends lost 5 bases and 7 bases, in that order; junction bases with no gene match: 10.

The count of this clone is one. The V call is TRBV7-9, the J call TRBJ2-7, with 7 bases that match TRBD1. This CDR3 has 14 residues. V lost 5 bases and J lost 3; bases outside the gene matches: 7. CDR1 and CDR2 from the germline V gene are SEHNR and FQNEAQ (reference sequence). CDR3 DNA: TGTGCCAGCAGCAGACCGGGACAGAGCTACGAGCAGTACTTC. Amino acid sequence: CASSRPGQSYEQYF.

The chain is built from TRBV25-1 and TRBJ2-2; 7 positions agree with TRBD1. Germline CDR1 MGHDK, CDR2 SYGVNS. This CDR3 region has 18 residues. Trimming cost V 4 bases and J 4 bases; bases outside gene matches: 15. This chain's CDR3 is CASSAVLGQSVGTGELFF. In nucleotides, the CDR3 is TGTGCCAGCAGTGCCGTGCTGGGACAGTCTGTTGGCACCGGGGAGCTGTTTTTT.

Here the CDR3 DNA reads TGTGCCAGCGGGCCTTCGACAAACACCATATATTTT. Its protein is CASGPSTNTIYF. The chain employs TRBV7-2 and TRBJ1-3; D not resolved. CDR3 length: 12 residues. CDR1 and CDR2 from the germline V gene are SGHTA and FQGNSA. The ends were cut back, 8 bases at V and 6 bases at J, with 11 bases in the middle.

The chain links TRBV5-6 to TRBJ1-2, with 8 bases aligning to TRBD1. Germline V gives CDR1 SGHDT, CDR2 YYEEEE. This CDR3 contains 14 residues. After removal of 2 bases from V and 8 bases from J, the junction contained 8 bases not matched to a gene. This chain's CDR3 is CASSFQGARSGYTF. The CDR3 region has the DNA TGTGCCAGCAGCTTTCAGGGGGCGAGGAGCGGCTACACCTTC.

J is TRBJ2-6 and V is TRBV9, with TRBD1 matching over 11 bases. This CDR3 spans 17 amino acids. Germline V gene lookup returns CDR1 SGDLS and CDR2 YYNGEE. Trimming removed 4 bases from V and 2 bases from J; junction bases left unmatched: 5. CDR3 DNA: TGTGCCAGCAGCTCAAGGACAGGGGGCGCTGGGGCCAACGTCCTGACTTTC. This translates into CASSSRTGGAGANVLTF. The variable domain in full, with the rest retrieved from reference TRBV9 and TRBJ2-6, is DSGVTQTPKHLITATGQRVTLRCSPRSGDLSVYWYQQSLDQGLQFLIQYYNGEERAKGNILERFSAQQFPDLHSELNLSSLELGDSALYFCASSSRTGGAGANVLTFGAGSRLTVL.

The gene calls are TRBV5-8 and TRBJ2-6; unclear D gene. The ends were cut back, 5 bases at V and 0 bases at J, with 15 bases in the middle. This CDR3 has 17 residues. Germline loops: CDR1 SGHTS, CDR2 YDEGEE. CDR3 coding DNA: TGTGCCAGCAGTAAAGTCTCCTTCGGCTCTGGGGCCAACGTCCTGACTTTC. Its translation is CASSKVSFGSGANVLTF.

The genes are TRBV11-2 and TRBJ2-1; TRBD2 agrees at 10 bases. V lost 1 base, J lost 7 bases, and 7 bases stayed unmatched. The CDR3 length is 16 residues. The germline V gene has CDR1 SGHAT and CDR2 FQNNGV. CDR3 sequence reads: CASSLVRLAGVNEQFF. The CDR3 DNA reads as TGTGCCAGCAGCTTAGTACGGCTAGCGGGAGTTAATGAGCAGTTCTTC.

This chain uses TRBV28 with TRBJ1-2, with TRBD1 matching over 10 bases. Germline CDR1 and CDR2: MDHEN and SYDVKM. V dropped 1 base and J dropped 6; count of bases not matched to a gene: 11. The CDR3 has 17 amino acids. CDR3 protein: CASSLLVPPGTGDGYTF. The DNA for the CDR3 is TGTGCCAGCAGTTTATTGGTACCCCCCGGGACAGGGGATGGCTACACCTTC.

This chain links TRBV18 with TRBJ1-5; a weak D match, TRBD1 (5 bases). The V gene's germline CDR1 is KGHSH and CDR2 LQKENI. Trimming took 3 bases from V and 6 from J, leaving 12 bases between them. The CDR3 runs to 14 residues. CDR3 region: CASSPPSQGQPQHF. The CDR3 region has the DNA TGTGCCAGCTCACCCCCTAGTCAGGGTCAGCCCCAGCATTTT.

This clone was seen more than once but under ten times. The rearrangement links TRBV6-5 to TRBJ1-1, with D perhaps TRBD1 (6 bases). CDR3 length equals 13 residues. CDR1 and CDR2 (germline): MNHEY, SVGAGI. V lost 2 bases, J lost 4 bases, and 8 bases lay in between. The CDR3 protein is CASSYGQTTEAFF. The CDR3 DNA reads TGTGCCAGCAGTTACGGACAGACCACTGAAGCTTTCTTT.

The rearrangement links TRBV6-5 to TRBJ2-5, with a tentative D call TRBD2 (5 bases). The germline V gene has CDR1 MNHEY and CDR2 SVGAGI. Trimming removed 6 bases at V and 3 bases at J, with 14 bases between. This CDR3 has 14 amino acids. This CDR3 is CASSPRSGEETQYF. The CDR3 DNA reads TGTGCCAGCAGCCCCCGGAGCGGAGAAGAGACCCAGTACTTC.

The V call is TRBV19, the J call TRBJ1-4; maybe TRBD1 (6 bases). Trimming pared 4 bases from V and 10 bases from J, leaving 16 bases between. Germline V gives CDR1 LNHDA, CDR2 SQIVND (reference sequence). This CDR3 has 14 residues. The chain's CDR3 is CASSRVGAEGKLFF. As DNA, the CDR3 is TGTGCCAGTAGTAGGGTGGGGGCGGAAGGAAAACTGTTTTTT.

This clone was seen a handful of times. CDR3 DNA: TGTGCCAGCAGCTCCCCTAACACCGGGGAGCTGTTTTTT. Amino acids: CASSSPNTGELFF. V gene TRBV7-2 combines with J gene TRBJ2-2; D uncertain. V was clipped by 4 bases and J by 2 bases, with 5 bases between them. The CDR3 has 13 residues. The V gene's germline CDR1 is SGHTA and CDR2 FQGNSA.

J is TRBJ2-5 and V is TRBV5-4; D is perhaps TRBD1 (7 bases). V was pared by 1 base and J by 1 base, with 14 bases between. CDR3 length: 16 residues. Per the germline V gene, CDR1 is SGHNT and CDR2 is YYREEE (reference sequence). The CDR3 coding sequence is TGTGCCAGCAGCTTGTGGCAGGGGGGAGGCCAAGAGACCCAGTACTTC. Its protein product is CASSLWQGGGQETQYF.

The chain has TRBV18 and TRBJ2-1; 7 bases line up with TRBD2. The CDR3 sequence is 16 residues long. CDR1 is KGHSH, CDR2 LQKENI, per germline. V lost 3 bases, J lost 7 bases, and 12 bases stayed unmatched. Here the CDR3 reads CASSPNSGGGRNEQFF. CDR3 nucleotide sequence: TGTGCCAGCTCACCGAACAGTGGGGGGGGGAGGAATGAGCAGTTCTTC.

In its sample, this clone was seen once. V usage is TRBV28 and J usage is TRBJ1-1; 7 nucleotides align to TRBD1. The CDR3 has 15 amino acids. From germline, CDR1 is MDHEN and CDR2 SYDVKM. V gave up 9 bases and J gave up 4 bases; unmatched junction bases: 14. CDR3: CASILRGPLATEAFF. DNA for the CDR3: TGTGCCAGTATTTTAAGGGGGCCCCTGGCCACTGAAGCTTTCTTT.

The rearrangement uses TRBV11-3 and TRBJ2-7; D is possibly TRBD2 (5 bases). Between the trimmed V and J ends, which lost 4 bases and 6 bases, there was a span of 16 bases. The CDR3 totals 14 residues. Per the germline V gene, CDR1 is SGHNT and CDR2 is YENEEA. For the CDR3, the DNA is TGTGCCAGCAGCTCATTCCGGGGAGATCCCGAGCAGTACTTC. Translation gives CASSSFRGDPEQYF.

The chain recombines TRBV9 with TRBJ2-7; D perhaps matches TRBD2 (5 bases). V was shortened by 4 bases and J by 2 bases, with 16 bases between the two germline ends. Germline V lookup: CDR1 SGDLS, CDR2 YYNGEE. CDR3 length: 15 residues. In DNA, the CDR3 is TGTGCCAGCAGCCCCCGTGGACTTTTAACCTACGAGCAGTACTTC. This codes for CASSPRGLLTYEQYF.

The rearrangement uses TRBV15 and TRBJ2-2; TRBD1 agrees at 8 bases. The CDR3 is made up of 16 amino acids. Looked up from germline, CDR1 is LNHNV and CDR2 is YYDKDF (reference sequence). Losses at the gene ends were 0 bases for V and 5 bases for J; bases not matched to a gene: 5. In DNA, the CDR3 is TGTGCCACCAGCAGAGATCGGACAGGGACAACCGGGGAGCTGTTTTTT. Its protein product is CATSRDRTGTTGELFF.

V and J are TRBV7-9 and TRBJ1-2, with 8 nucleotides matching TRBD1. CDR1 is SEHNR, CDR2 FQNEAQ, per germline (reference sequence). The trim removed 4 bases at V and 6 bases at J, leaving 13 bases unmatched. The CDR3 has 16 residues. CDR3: CASSWGQDYRSDGYTF. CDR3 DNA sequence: TGTGCCAGCAGCTGGGGACAGGACTATCGGTCGGATGGCTACACCTTC.

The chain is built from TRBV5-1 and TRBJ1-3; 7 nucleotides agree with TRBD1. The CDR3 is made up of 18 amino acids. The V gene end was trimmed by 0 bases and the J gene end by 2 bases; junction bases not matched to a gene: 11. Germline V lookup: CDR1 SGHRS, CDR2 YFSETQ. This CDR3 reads CASSLGALTGVTGNTIYF. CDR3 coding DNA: TGCGCCAGCAGCTTGGGTGCCCTAACAGGGGTCACTGGAAACACCATATATTTT.